These 32 T cell receptor beta chains came from one sample sequenced in a study of blood T cells in healthy people across ages. Together with a sample-barcoded 5' primer, a J-beta primer mix was included in a second PCR lasting roughly 6 to 12 cycles. TCRdb reprocessed the 5' RACE reads with MiXCR, giving one entry per CDR3 protein. The sample has about 650,000 distinct CDR3 sequences; 52% are singletons. The sample taken for sequencing was blood. The receptors derive from a woman of 80 years or more in good health.

The rearrangement links TRBV9 to TRBJ1-6; TRBD1 matches 7 bases. The CDR3 spans 14 residues. The junction had 3 bases not matched to a gene; V was cut back by 0 bases and J by 9 bases. The germline CDR1 and CDR2 sequences are SGDLS and YYNGEE. CDR3 sequence reads: CASSVGDSVSPLHF. DNA of the CDR3: TGTGCCAGCAGCGTAGGGGACAGCGTTTCACCCCTCCACTTT.

This clonotype was counted at least ten times. J is TRBJ1-4 and V is TRBV25-1; D not certain. Trimming pared 4 bases from V and 0 bases from J, leaving 9 bases between. The CDR3 consists of 15 residues. Germline V gives CDR1 MGHDK, CDR2 SYGVNS. The CDR3 region is CASSATTATNEKLFF. The DNA for the CDR3 is TGTGCCAGCAGTGCCACGACGGCAACTAATGAAAAACTGTTTTTT.

A single count supports this clonotype. A much larger clone differs from this one at a single base, so this may be a read error. V is TRBV7-2 and J is TRBJ2-1, with unresolved D. The J call may be in error: the DNA end matches TRBJ2-7 better. This CDR3 is 14 amino acids long. Germline values: CDR1 SGHTA, CDR2 FQGNSA. The CDR3 DNA follows: TGTGCCAGCAGCTTAGCGCCAGGCTACAATGAGCAGTACTTC. It is translated as CASSLAPGYNEQYF.

The gene calls are TRBV29-1 and TRBJ1-2, with D tentatively TRBD1 (5 bases). V lost 5 bases to trimming and J lost 1 base, with 17 bases between them. The germline gives CDR1 SQVTM, CDR2 ANQGSEA. The CDR3 sequence is 15 residues long. The CDR3 DNA sequence: TGCAGCGTTTCACCGCCCGGGACTGGTAACTATGGCTACACCTTC. It codes for CSVSPPGTGNYGYTF. The variable domain in full, completed from reference TRBV29-1 and TRBJ1-2, reads SAVISQKPSRDICQRGTSLTIQCQVDSQVTMMFWYRQQPGQSLTLIATANQGSEATYESGFVIDKFPISRPNLTFSTLTVSNMSPEDSSIYLCSVSPPGTGNYGYTFGSGTRLTVV.

On this clonotype: A read error may produce the germline difference seen at one junction end. V and J are TRBV10-3 and TRBJ2-5, with TRBD1 matching 9 bases. Matching the DNA end better, TRBJ2-7 makes the J call doubtful. The germline V gene has CDR1 ENHRY and CDR2 SYGVKD. The CDR3 runs to 14 residues. DNA for the CDR3: TGTGCCATCACTGAGGGACAGGGTGGCTACGAGCAGTACTTC. Its translation: CAITEGQGGYEQYF.

At least ten counts were recorded for this clonotype. Written as DNA, the CDR3 is TGTGCCAGCAGTCAGGGGTCCGAGCAGTACTTC. The encoded protein is CASSQGSEQYF. The rearrangement uses TRBV2 and TRBJ2-7; weak D call: TRBD1 (6 bases). Germline V gene sequence: CDR1 SNHLY, CDR2 FYNNEI. V was cut by 5 bases and J by 6 bases, with 8 bases left in between. This CDR3 has 11 amino acids. Looking up the rest from reference TRBV2 and TRBJ2-7 gives the full variable domain: EPEVTQTPSHQVTQMGQEVILRCVPISNHLYFYWYRQILGQKVEFLVSFYNNEISEKSEIFDDQFSVERPDGSNFTLKIRSTKLEDSAMYFCASSQGSEQYFGPGTRLTVT.

The V and J genes are TRBV3-1 and TRBJ2-4; 10 bases are a match to TRBD2. This CDR3 contains 19 residues. V was pared by 1 base and J by 0 bases, with 9 bases of the junction left unmatched. The germline V gene encodes CDR1 LGHDT and CDR2 YNNKEL (reference sequence). The CDR3 coding sequence is TGTGCCAGCAGCCAAGGTTCTAGCGGGGGAGTACTAGCCAAAAACATTCAGTACTTC. Residues: CASSQGSSGGVLAKNIQYF.

The chain links TRBV3-1 to TRBJ1-2, with 9 bases fitting TRBD1. Germline V lookup: CDR1 LGHDT, CDR2 YNNKEL (reference sequence). V lost 1 base to trimming and J lost 7 bases; unmatched junction nucleotides: 7. The CDR3 spans 15 residues. The CDR3 nucleotides read TGTGCCAGCAGCCAAGGCGGACAGGGGCTACTTGGCTACACCTTC. Encoded protein: CASSQGGQGLLGYTF.

The chain joins TRBV10-3 to TRBJ2-2; D is perhaps TRBD2 (7 bases). Germline loops: CDR1 ENHRY, CDR2 SYGVKD. The CDR3 contains 14 residues. Trimming stripped 4 bases from V and 5 bases from J, with 11 bases between. CDR3 amino acids: CAISAKGGTGELFF. CDR3 nucleotide sequence: TGTGCCATCAGTGCTAAGGGGGGGACCGGGGAGCTGTTTTTT.

This clonotype came up many times. The gene calls are TRBV12-3 or TRBV12-4 and TRBJ1-1; the D gene is possibly TRBD1 (6 bases). V shed 1 base and J shed 6 bases, with 12 bases lying between them. CDR3 size: 14 residues. In nucleotides, the CDR3 is TGTGCCAGCAGTTTAGAGGGGGGGGCTGCTGAAGCTTTCTTT. Protein product: CASSLEGGAAEAFF.

The rearrangement links TRBV11-1 to TRBJ2-5; no reliable D call. Germline assignment: CDR1 SGHAT and CDR2 FQDESV (reference sequence). V was cut by 3 bases and J by 4 bases, with 33 bases left in between. CDR3 length: 21 residues. This CDR3 is CASSLWDNPRQTLAQRETQYF. The CDR3 coding sequence is TGTGCCAGCAGCTTGTGGGATAACCCCCGGCAGACCCTCGCGCAAAGAGAGACCCAGTACTTC.

This clonotype was counted many times. The chain is built from TRBV27 and TRBJ2-1, with 10 bases aligning to TRBD2. In germline, CDR1 is MNHEY, CDR2 SMNVEV (reference sequence). The CDR3 contains 16 residues. Trimming removed 4 bases from V and 8 bases from J; junction bases left unmatched: 11. The CDR3 region has the DNA TGTGCCAGCAGTTCGCCCCTAGCGGGGGTGATCGATGAGCAGTTCTTC. As protein: CASSSPLAGVIDEQFF.

The V and J genes are TRBV10-3 and TRBJ2-7, with D perhaps given as TRBD1 or TRBD2 (5 bases each). The germline V gene has CDR1 ENHRY and CDR2 SYGVKD. The CDR3 spans 16 residues. V gave up 0 bases and J gave up 1 base, with 13 bases separating them. The CDR3 sequence is CAISESGSGHSYEQYF. Written as DNA, the CDR3 is TGTGCCATCAGTGAGTCGGGCAGCGGACATTCCTACGAGCAGTACTTC.

This clonotype appeared a single time. Possible read error: a much larger clone is one base away. The chain carries TRBV27 and TRBJ1-6; D may be TRBD1 (5 bases). Germline CDR1 reads MNHEY; CDR2 reads SMNVEV (reference sequence). The CDR3 totals 19 residues. Between the trimmed V and J ends, which lost 3 bases and 4 bases, there was a span of 22 bases. The CDR3 here is CASSLTTGTGRSYNSPLHF. In DNA, the CDR3 is TGTGCCAGCAGTTTGACCACCGGGACTGGGCGGAGTTATAATTCACCCCTCCACTTT.

A word on this clonotype: One base away lies a much larger clone, so this may be a sequencing read error. The chain combines TRBV7-9 with TRBJ1-2, with TRBD1 as a possible D gene (6 bases). The CDR3 has 12 amino acids. Per the germline V gene, CDR1 is SEHNR and CDR2 is FQNEAQ (reference sequence). The CDR3 sequence is CAGSLGGPGYTF. Here the CDR3 DNA reads TGTGCCGGCAGCTTAGGGGGGCCAGGCTACACCTTC.

The chain has TRBV29-1 and TRBJ2-5, with TRBD2 identical over 9 bases. There are 13 residues in the CDR3. Trimming cost V 5 bases and J 4 bases; bases outside gene matches: 5. The germline V gene encodes CDR1 SQVTM and CDR2 ANQGSEA. The DNA of the CDR3 is TGCAGCGTTCGCGCGGGAGGGAGAGAGACCCAGTACTTC. This translates into CSVRAGGRETQYF.

In its sample, this clonotype was seen a few times. The CDR3 region is CAWSGGKGGPNIQYF. The CDR3 DNA sequence: TGTGCCTGGAGTGGGGGAAAAGGCGGGCCGAACATTCAGTACTTC. This chain uses TRBV30 with TRBJ2-4, with D perhaps TRBD2 (5 bases). The germline V gene has CDR1 GTSNPN and CDR2 SVGIG (reference sequence). This CDR3 is built from 15 residues. V lost 1 base to trimming and J lost 7 bases, with 17 bases between them.

A word on this clonotype: Being one base from a much bigger clone, this may be a read error. The rearrangement uses TRBV27 and TRBJ1-6, with 7 bases identical to TRBD1. The length of the CDR3 is 14 residues. The trim removed 6 bases at V and 5 bases at J, leaving 4 bases unmatched. Germline-derived CDR1 and CDR2 are MNHEY and SMNVEV (reference sequence). CDR3 sequence: CASSPGTDNSPLHF. The CDR3 nucleotides read TGTGCCAGCAGCCCCGGGACAGATAATTCACCCCTCCACTTT.

The chain employs TRBV6-2 or TRBV6-3 and TRBJ2-3; tentatively, D is TRBD2 (5 bases). Germline V gene data show CDR1 as MNHEY and CDR2 as SVGEGT. The V gene lost 0 bases and the J gene lost 2 bases, with 12 bases spanning the gap. The CDR3 loop spans 16 amino acids. This CDR3 reads CASSYSDYFSTDTQYF. In DNA form, the CDR3 reads TGTGCCAGCAGTTACTCCGACTACTTTTCCACAGATACGCAGTATTTT.

As for this clonotype: This may be a read error: a much more frequent sequence differs by one nucleotide. V usage is TRBV7-2 and J usage is TRBJ2-1; 9 bases line up with TRBD1. The J segment lost 9 bases and the V segment lost 1 base, leaving 10 bases of the junction unmatched. CDR3 size: 16 residues. From germline, CDR1 is SGHTA and CDR2 FQGNSA. The DNA of the CDR3 is TGTGCCAGCAGCTTAGGGTACAGGGGGCTATCCCCTGAGCAGTTCTTC. It translates to CASSLGYRGLSPEQFF.

This clonotype came up many times. The chain has TRBV12-3 or TRBV12-4 and TRBJ1-2; D unresolved. V gave up 4 bases and J gave up 8 bases, with 8 bases separating them. This CDR3 is 11 amino acids long. The CDR3 loop is CASSYDAGYTF. The CDR3, as DNA: TGTGCCAGCAGTTATGACGCGGGCTACACCTTC.

The rearrangement joins TRBV3-1 to TRBJ2-1, with 14 bases aligning to TRBD2. The germline V gene has CDR1 LGHDT and CDR2 YNNKEL (reference sequence). CDR3 length: 18 residues. After removal of 5 bases from V and 4 bases from J, the junction contained 10 bases not matched to a gene. CDR3 loop: CASSTSEGLAGDYNEQFF. The CDR3 nucleotides are TGTGCCAGCAGCACCTCTGAGGGACTAGCGGGGGATTACAATGAGCAGTTCTTC.

The J gene is TRBJ1-2, the V gene TRBV5-5; D is unclear. This CDR3 has 13 amino acids. With 3 bases removed from V and 2 bases from J, the gap between germline ends came to 8 bases. Germline V lookup: CDR1 SGHKS, CDR2 YYEKEE (reference sequence). The CDR3, as DNA: TGTGCCAGCAGCTGGACGGAAAACTATGGCTACACCTTC. It yields the protein CASSWTENYGYTF.

This clonotype came up once. The chain employs TRBV29-1 and TRBJ2-3; 13 nucleotides line up with TRBD2. The CDR3 has 15 amino acids. Germline assignment: CDR1 SQVTM and CDR2 ANQGSEA. Unmatched junction bases numbered 7, after V lost 3 bases and J lost 7 bases. CDR3 DNA: TGCAGCGTTGACCGACTAGCGGGAGGCCGCCATACGCAGTATTTT. It specifies CSVDRLAGGRHTQYF.

A few counts support this clonotype. The J gene is TRBJ1-2, the V gene TRBV6-6; TRBD1 is a possible D gene (6 bases). Deletions cut 10 bases from V and 0 bases from J, with 12 bases between. Looked up from germline, CDR1 is MNHNY and CDR2 is SVGAGI (reference sequence). The CDR3 runs to 13 residues. CDR3 sequence: CAIRGAANYGYTF. The CDR3 DNA reads TGTGCCATCCGGGGGGCCGCTAACTATGGCTACACCTTC.

Concerning this clonotype: Its ends do not fully match the called genes, so a read error is possible. The chain links TRBV6-6 to TRBJ2-4; maybe TRBD1 (6 bases). The DNA end is more similar to TRBJ2-7, so the J call may be wrong. The V gene's germline CDR1 is MNHNY and CDR2 SVGAGI (reference sequence). The length of the CDR3 is 14 residues. CDR3 region: CANSYSQGAYEQYF. CDR3 sequence (DNA): TGTGCCAACAGTTACTCACAGGGAGCCTACGAGCAGTACTTC.

To note about this clonotype: A single base separates this from a much larger clone, so it may be a read error. The chain combines TRBV4-1 with TRBJ2-5; 7 bases map to TRBD2. CDR1 and CDR2 from the germline V gene are MGHRA and YSYEKL. CDR3 length: 17 amino acids. The V and J ends lost 0 bases and 11 bases, in that order; junction bases with no gene match: 18. The CDR3 region has the DNA TGCGCCAGCAGCCAAGATGAGACTAGCTATTCCTACAATGAGCAGTACTTC. Its protein product is CASSQDETSYSYNEQYF.

The CDR3 sequence is CSALDRGQNTIYF. The CDR3 DNA follows: TGCAGTGCGTTAGACAGGGGGCAAAACACCATATATTTT. The genes are TRBV20-1 and TRBJ1-3, with 10 positions matching TRBD1. CDR3 length equals 13 residues. The germline V gene encodes CDR1 DFQATT and CDR2 SNEGSKA (reference sequence). With V trimmed by 6 bases and J by 6 bases, 5 bases remained unmatched.

V gene TRBV2 combines with J gene TRBJ2-5, with a tentative D call TRBD2 (5 bases). Germline V lookup: CDR1 SNHLY, CDR2 FYNNEI. The CDR3 has 12 residues. Trimming shortened V by 5 bases and J by 9 bases, and 13 bases separated the two germline ends. The CDR3 loop is CASSQRSEAQYF. The CDR3 nucleotides read TGTGCCAGCAGTCAAAGATCGGAGGCCCAGTACTTC. Supplemented by reference TRBV2 and TRBJ2-5, the full variable domain reads EPEVTQTPSHQVTQMGQEVILRCVPISNHLYFYWYRQILGQKVEFLVSFYNNEISEKSEIFDDQFSVERPDGSNFTLKIRSTKLEDSAMYFCASSQRSEAQYFGPGTRLLVL.

The rearrangement links TRBV6-2 or TRBV6-3 to TRBJ2-1; D ambiguous. Germline values: CDR1 MNHEY, CDR2 SVGEGT. Between the trimmed V and J ends, which lost 0 bases and 4 bases, there was a span of 7 bases. There are 14 residues in the CDR3. In DNA form, the CDR3 reads TGTGCCAGCAGTTACTCGACTGAATACAATGAGCAGTTCTTC. Translation gives CASSYSTEYNEQFF.

The chain joins TRBV20-1 to TRBJ2-1; D is unclear. V was shortened by 2 bases and J by 10 bases, with 12 bases between the two germline ends. CDR1 is DFQATT, CDR2 SNEGSKA, per germline (reference sequence). This CDR3 comprises 12 residues. As DNA, the CDR3 is TGCAGTGCTAGATCCGATTCGGAGGAGCAGTTCTTC. This gives the protein CSARSDSEEQFF.

This chain joins TRBV18 and TRBJ2-3; tentatively, D is TRBD1 (5 bases). Germline loops: CDR1 KGHSH, CDR2 LQKENI. Trimming took 6 bases from V and 3 from J, leaving 16 bases between them. This CDR3 is built from 15 residues. Here the CDR3 reads CASSPPGSRTDTQYF. The CDR3 nucleotides read TGTGCCAGCTCTCCCCCAGGGTCGAGGACAGATACGCAGTATTTT.